The sequence of this T cell receptor (beta chain) was determined in a study of blood T cell repertoires in COVID-19. TCRdb's copy holds only in-frame clones and misses some; the assay was immunoSEQ multiplex PCR. The table records nearly 300,000 clones, 88% of them present only once. The junction had 2 bases not matched to a gene; V was cut back by 1 base and J by 0 bases. Germline-derived CDR1 and CDR2 are SQVTM and ANQGSEA. The CDR3 extends over 16 amino acids. The receptor was derived from a woman aged 25 to 39 who had recovered from COVID-19. The chain combines TRBV29-1 with TRBJ2-6, with 8 bases aligning to TRBD1. The sequenced sample was peripheral blood. Here the CDR3 reads CSVEVTGGSGANVLTF. CDR3 DNA: TGCAGCGTTGAAGTTACAGGGGGCTCTGGGGCCAACGTCCTGACTTTC. The full variable domain, with the rest looked up from reference TRBV29-1 and TRBJ2-6, is SAVISQKPSRDICQRGTSLTIQCQVDSQVTMMFWYRQQPGQSLTLIATANQGSEATYESGFVIDKFPISRPNLTFSTLTVSNMSPEDSSIYLCSVEVTGGSGANVLTFGAGSRLTVL.